This T cell receptor (beta chain) was profiled in a study of technical replicates of blood from several donors. This CDR3 has 17 amino acids. The junction had 17 bases not matched to a gene; V was cut back by 7 bases and J by 5 bases. CDR1 is LNHDA, CDR2 SQIVND, per germline (reference sequence). Only in-frame clones appear in the TCRdb table, and some are missing; sequencing was by immunoSEQ multiplex PCR. The sample comprises 70,000 to 85,000 clones, roughly 92% of which are singletons, and approximately 0.37% rests with the top ten. The receptor was derived from a human donor in good health. Sequences were obtained from T cells isolated from PBMCs. The rearrangement links TRBV19 to TRBJ1-5, with 7 bases fitting TRBD1. The CDR3 loop is CASKSPFAGGSDQPQHF. CDR3 DNA: TGTGCCAGTAAAAGTCCGTTCGCAGGGGGTTCCGATCAGCCCCAGCATTTT.